Each of the 24 T cell receptor beta chains below was sequenced from the same sample in a study of a mutant IDH1 vaccine in newly diagnosed glioma. Data came from immunoSEQ multiplex PCR; TCRdb stores just in-frame clones and leaves some out. The sample contains under 45,000 clones, 91% of which appear only once. The time point was: week 23, last vaccination. Doses of 300 ug of mutant IDH1 20-mer peptide were given with topical imiquimod. These TCRs' antigens remain unknown. Source: PBMCs, taken from a glioma patient whose treatment included an IDH1 peptide vaccine. Receptors originate from a man aged 45-60 years with glioma.

The rearrangement joins TRBV7-9 to TRBJ2-4, with D perhaps matching TRBD1 or TRBD2 (6 bases each). CDR1 is SEHNR and CDR2 is FQNEAQ in the germline V gene (reference sequence). This CDR3 has 17 amino acids. The V and J ends lost 2 bases and 5 bases respectively, with 19 bases between them. The CDR3 bases are TGTGCCAGCAGCTTATGGGGGGTAGGGGGGTTGGAAAACATTCAGTACTTC. This sequence encodes CASSLWGVGGLENIQYF.

The chain has TRBV7-3 and TRBJ1-1; weak D call: TRBD1 (6 bases). V lost 5 bases to trimming and J lost 4 bases, with 17 bases between them. Looked up from germline, CDR1 is SGHTA and CDR2 is FQGTGA. This CDR3 has 15 residues. The CDR3 DNA is TGTGCCAGCAGCCTGGGAGTTTGGGGGCTCACTGAAGCTTTCTTT. It specifies CASSLGVWGLTEAFF. The whole variable domain, remainder taken from reference TRBV7-3 and TRBJ1-1, is GAGVSQTPSNKVTEKGKYVELRCDPISGHTALYWYRQSLGQGPEFLIYFQGTGAADDSGLPNDRFFAVRPEGSVSTLKIQRTERGDSAVYLCASSLGVWGLTEAFFGQGTRLTVV.

The genes are TRBV7-6 and TRBJ1-6, with 7 bases identical to TRBD1. CDR3 length: 14 amino acids. CDR1 is SGHVS and CDR2 is FNYEAQ in the germline V gene. J lost 10 bases, V lost 5 bases, and 8 bases had no gene match. The CDR3 region has the DNA TGTGCCAGCAGCACGGGACAGCCGGCGTCACCCCTCCACTTT. Translated: CASSTGQPASPLHF.

This clone was detected only once. This chain joins TRBV6-1 and TRBJ1-5; D remains ambiguous. The CDR3 spans 15 residues. V was pared by 5 bases and J by 4 bases, with 15 bases between. Germline assignment: CDR1 MNHNS and CDR2 SASEGT. As DNA, the CDR3 is TGTGCCAGCAGTCCTACCGACATTCTAAATCAGCCCCAGCATTTT. Residues: CASSPTDILNQPQHF.

The chain is built from TRBV4-3 and TRBJ2-3, with 7 positions matching TRBD1. In germline, CDR1 is LGHNA, CDR2 YSLEER. Losses at the gene ends were 4 bases for V and 3 bases for J; bases not matched to a gene: 4. The CDR3 contains 14 residues. The DNA of the CDR3 is TGCGCCAGCAGCCGGGCCAGGGGGACAGATACGCAGTATTTT. This translates into CASSRARGTDTQYF.

The chain combines TRBV14 with TRBJ2-7; D is undetermined. Looked up from germline, CDR1 is SGHDN and CDR2 is FVKESK. V was shortened by 4 bases and J by 3 bases, with 10 bases between the two germline ends. This CDR3 is 13 amino acids long. The CDR3 loop reads CASSRLIDYEQYF. CDR3 in DNA: TGTGCCAGCAGCCGGTTAATTGACTACGAGCAGTACTTC.

This chain joins TRBV9 and TRBJ1-2; D not certain. This CDR3 spans 11 amino acids. Germline V lookup: CDR1 SGDLS, CDR2 YYNGEE. Between the trimmed V and J ends, which lost 2 bases and 4 bases, there was a span of 3 bases. This chain's CDR3 is CASSVPYGYTF. The CDR3 bases are TGTGCCAGCAGCGTCCCCTATGGCTACACCTTC.

The rearrangement uses TRBV11-2 and TRBJ1-2; tentative D call: TRBD1 (6 bases). The germline V gene encodes CDR1 SGHAT and CDR2 FQNNGV. V lost 6 bases and J lost 12, with 26 bases in between. CDR3 length equals 15 residues. In nucleotides, the CDR3 is TGTGCCAGCAGACCTACCCGGGGGGCGAAGTCTGAGGACACCTTC. The encoded protein is CASRPTRGAKSEDTF.

The chain recombines TRBV9 with TRBJ2-5; TRBD2 agrees at 9 bases. The V gene's germline CDR1 is SGDLS and CDR2 YYNGEE. After removal of 3 bases from V and 2 bases from J, the junction contained 5 bases not matched to a gene. The CDR3 is 15 residues long. The CDR3 spells CASSDGTSIQETQYF. The CDR3 DNA follows: TGTGCCAGCAGCGATGGGACTAGCATTCAAGAGACCCAGTACTTC.

The chain uses TRBV4-2 and TRBJ2-5, with D possibly TRBD1 on 6 matching bases. Trimming took off 3 bases at V and 2 bases at J, with 16 bases between the two ends. The CDR3 spans 16 residues. Germline CDR1 and CDR2: LGHNA and YNFKEQ. CDR3 protein: CASSQAITGSQETQYF. CDR3 coding DNA: TGTGCCAGCAGCCAGGCAATCACAGGGAGTCAAGAGACCCAGTACTTC.

CDR3 bases: TGCAGCGTTGTTCGGCAGGGGGACCACGAGCAGTACTTC. This encodes CSVVRQGDHEQYF. This sequence joins TRBV29-1 and TRBJ2-7, with TRBD1 matching 7 bases. CDR1 and CDR2 (germline): SQVTM, ANQGSEA. J gave up 5 bases and V 4 bases, and 8 bases lay outside the gene matches. This CDR3 comprises 13 residues.

The rearrangement joins TRBV27 to TRBJ2-7, with 15 bases matching TRBD2. The CDR3 contains 19 residues. CDR1 and CDR2 (germline): MNHEY, SMNVEV (reference sequence). The J segment lost 2 bases and the V segment lost 6 bases, leaving 14 bases of the junction unmatched. CDR3 sequence reads: CASSPKGTSGRPIAYEQYF. The CDR3 nucleotides read TGTGCCAGCAGCCCGAAGGGGACTAGCGGGAGGCCAATTGCCTACGAGCAGTACTTC.

The chain couples TRBV6-5 to TRBJ2-5; D perhaps matches TRBD2 (5 bases). The CDR3 has 13 amino acids. Germline V gene data show CDR1 as MNHEY and CDR2 as SVGAGI. With 5 bases removed from V and 5 bases from J, the gap between germline ends came to 12 bases. The CDR3 DNA sequence: TGTGCCAGCAGTATCAGGAGGTGGGAGACCCAGTACTTC. It encodes CASSIRRWETQYF.

This chain joins TRBV4-3 and TRBJ1-4; D is ambiguous. Trimming pared 0 bases from V and 6 bases from J, leaving 8 bases between. Germline V CDR1 and CDR2: LGHNA, YSLEER. CDR3 length: 14 residues. CDR3 loop: CASSQDRRDEKLFF. The CDR3 nucleotides are TGCGCCAGCAGCCAAGATAGGCGGGATGAAAAACTGTTTTTT.

The CDR3 spells CASSLEGLESYEQYF. Written as DNA, the CDR3 is TGCGCCAGCAGCTTGGAGGGACTGGAATCCTACGAGCAGTACTTC. The chain joins TRBV5-1 to TRBJ2-7, with a tentative D call TRBD2 (6 bases). Trimming stripped 0 bases from V and 1 base from J, with 11 bases between. Germline V CDR1 and CDR2: SGHRS, YFSETQ. The CDR3 consists of 15 residues.

In this sample, this clone turned up a few times. The chain employs TRBV4-3 and TRBJ1-2, with TRBD1 as a possible D gene (5 bases). Germline-derived CDR1 and CDR2 are LGHNA and YSLEER. This CDR3 region has 16 residues. V lost 2 bases to trimming and J lost 4 bases, with 17 bases between them. The CDR3 loop reads CASSQSLGLMAYGYTF. The CDR3 DNA reads as TGCGCCAGCAGCCAATCTTTGGGGCTAATGGCCTATGGCTACACCTTC.

This clone was recorded only once. This chain uses TRBV7-2 with TRBJ1-5; D ambiguous. CDR3 length: 15 residues. Deletions cut 6 bases from V and 0 bases from J, with 12 bases between. The V gene's germline CDR1 is SGHTA and CDR2 FQGNSA. CDR3 bases: TGTGCCAGCAGTTCAGGAATCTATAGCAATCAGCCCCAGCATTTT. This gives the protein CASSSGIYSNQPQHF.

CDR3 in DNA: TGTGCCAGCAGCGTGGGGGGCAGCCCAACTAATGAAAAACTGTTTTTT. Its protein is CASSVGGSPTNEKLFF. The chain combines TRBV7-9 with TRBJ1-4; TRBD1 is a possible D gene (6 bases). This CDR3 region has 16 residues. CDR1 is SEHNR and CDR2 is FQNEAQ in the germline V gene (reference sequence). Trimming took 5 bases from V and 0 from J, leaving 13 bases between them.

The chain has TRBV30 and TRBJ2-1; 7 bases fit TRBD1. CDR1 and CDR2 (germline): GTSNPN, SVGIG (reference sequence). Unmatched junction bases numbered 7, after V lost 5 bases and J lost 0 bases. CDR3 length: 15 amino acids. The CDR3 protein is CAWGDSPGSYNEQFF. For the CDR3, the DNA is TGTGCCTGGGGGGACAGTCCAGGCTCCTACAATGAGCAGTTCTTC.

This clone is termed large. The chain employs TRBV10-1 and TRBJ2-1; 10 bases are shared with TRBD2. Germline loops: CDR1 WNHNN, CDR2 SYGVQD (reference sequence). Trimming removed 4 bases from V and 0 bases from J; junction bases left unmatched: 6. This CDR3 is built from 17 residues. The CDR3 protein is CASSAPAGGSSYNEQFF. As DNA, the CDR3 is TGCGCCAGCAGTGCCCCAGCGGGAGGGAGCTCCTACAATGAGCAGTTCTTC.

V and J are TRBV5-1 and TRBJ1-1; maybe TRBD1 (6 bases). Per germline, CDR1 SGHRS and CDR2 YFSETQ. V lost 4 bases and J 1 base, leaving 14 bases between the germline ends. This CDR3 is built from 15 residues. The CDR3 spells CASSALQGRNTEAFF. As DNA, the CDR3 is TGCGCCAGCAGCGCTCTGCAGGGGCGGAACACTGAAGCTTTCTTT.

This clone was detected only once. The rearrangement links TRBV2 to TRBJ2-5; D is uncertain. The CDR3 is made up of 12 amino acids. Trimming took off 7 bases at V and 4 bases at J, with 10 bases between the two ends. CDR1 is SNHLY, CDR2 FYNNEI, per germline. The DNA for the CDR3 is TGTGCCAGCATCTGGGGATCAGAGACCCAGTACTTC. Its protein product is CASIWGSETQYF.

The V and J genes are TRBV5-4 and TRBJ2-1, with D perhaps matching TRBD1 or TRBD2 (6 bases each). This CDR3 comprises 15 residues. With 0 bases removed from V and 7 bases from J, the gap between germline ends came to 14 bases. The germline gives CDR1 SGHNT, CDR2 YYREEE (reference sequence). CDR3 bases: TGTGCCAGCAGCTTGGGGGGGGCCCGGTTGAATGAGCAGTTCTTC. Its protein is CASSLGGARLNEQFF.

Written as DNA, the CDR3 is TGTGCCAGCCCACAGGGGAGGAATGGCTACACCTTC. It translates to CASPQGRNGYTF. This chain links TRBV7-2 with TRBJ1-2; TRBD1 aligns across 7 bases. The ends lost 8 bases at V and 6 bases at J; junction bases unmatched: 6. The CDR3 contains 12 residues. Germline lookup yields CDR1 SGHTA and CDR2 FQGNSA.